A selection of T cell receptor beta chains follows, all from one sample in a study of post-analysis software for immune sequencing data. TCRdb itself ran the PCR reads through MiXCR, one entry per CDR3 protein. The sample contains hundreds of thousands of distinct CDR3 sequences, more than 50% of which appear only once. Sequences were obtained from blood. The receptors come from a girl aged 2 to 9 with multiple sclerosis. Both conserved end residues are trimmed from each CDR3.

TRBJ2-3 | TRBV5-1 | ASTPGGRGRGSTDTQY
TRBJ2-1 | TRBV5-1 | ASSGDSYNEQF
TRBJ2-3 | TRBV2 | ASRARDRVDTQY
TRBJ1-4 | TRBV4-1 | ASSHGGQTTNEKLF
TRBJ2-1 | TRBV5-1 | ASSLRTGQHNEQF
TRBJ2-7 | TRBV11-2 | ASSLGGDRAYEQY
- | TRBV29-1 | SVGPSGRAGVNIQY
TRBJ1-1 | TRBV7-2 | ASSSQTESEAF
TRBJ2-3 | TRBV20-1 | SAANTVGLEDTQY
TRBJ2-1 | TRBV10-3 | AIARDNRDEQF
- | TRBV13 | ASSLGLHRETYEQY